This TCR beta chain is from a study of T cell responses to AZD1222 COVID-19 vaccine (dated by TCRdb to about 2021). For context, the study as a whole: TCR sequencing was performed for roughly 240 trial participants, of whom some 200 were given two doses of AZD1222 and some 25 were given two doses of MenACWY control vaccine. Trial participants were enrolled by age into subgroups of 18-55, 56-69 and 70-plus years, and approximately 150, 30 and 60 TCR-sequenced participants, respectively, were included in these subgroups. General conclusions and limits of the study: Spike-specific TCR breadth and depth rose significantly after two AZD1222 doses compared with day 0 and with MenACWY recipients. Participants were mostly white British, with more females than males. The authors suggested clonal diversity may have been underestimated. The 56-69-year group was small, and its depth increase did not reach significance, likely because of low power. Epitopes outside the regions mutated in the B.1.351 and B.1.1.7 variants were reportedly recognized by nearly half of the unique spike-specific TCRs. Conclusions about previously exposed vaccinees are limited because only a handful of AZD1222 recipients were SARS-CoV-2 seropositive at baseline. No day 14 peak-response samples were available, so repertoires were characterized only after the peak T cell response. CD4 TCRs associated with the vaccine covered the entire spike protein, and the dominant responses were in regions 160-218 and 743-854.

The sample's time point label, decoded: about 28 days (+/-7) after the second vaccine dose. Because spike-specific TCR depth and breadth did not differ between the two schedules, AZD1222 recipients who got a second dose at roughly 4 weeks were pooled with those who got a second dose at roughly 12 weeks. Vaccinee samples were obtained from the UK trials COV001 and COV002, which included a single-blind randomized controlled phase 2/3 trial of AZD1222 (ChAdOx1 nCoV-19) in healthy adults. For TCRbeta chain sequencing, PBMC samples from trial participants were taken at day 0 and at day 28 after the second dose. The CDR3 regions of human TCRbeta chains were subjected to immunosequencing. In the paper's pipeline: TCRs in the repertoires were matched against a reference library of SARS-CoV-2-specific TCRs that had been generated with the MIRA antigen-specificity platform. Breadth meant the fraction of unique TCRs that were SARS-CoV-2-associated, whereas depth meant the fraction of total T cells that were SARS-CoV-2-associated. Using the MIRA data, each spike-specific TCR was mapped to the spike region that the TCR reacts to and placed in a CD4 or CD8 class. Log10-transformed breadth and depth values were compared by one-way ANOVA with Sidak's multiple comparisons tests. TCRdb provides this immuneACCESS table in a form limited to in-frame rearrangements. Some clones are lacking; in checked studies, under half of them reflect an unresolved V gene, and why the rest are absent is not known. V and J calls and clone size come straight from that table; D and trimming were deduced from the DNA. The sample table holds approximately 30,000 clones, of which 86% were seen once. Approximately 9.9% of the sample is taken by the ten largest.

On this clone itself: Its antigen has not been determined. Per-base quality was not reported, and no clone a single base away is much larger than it.

Spanning cysteine to phenylalanine, the CDR3 consists of 15 amino acids. Only the CDR3 part of the read is kept: 45 bases, read in frame from the first base. Via the germline V gene (reference sequence), CDR1 is SEHNR and CDR2 FQNEAQ. Between the V and J ends, shortened by 1 base and 7 bases respectively, the junction contains 13 bases. This TCR was recovered from an adult who received the AZD1222 COVID-19 vaccine. This specimen consisted of peripheral blood, obtained 28 days after the second AZD1222 dose. The V and J segments used are TRBV7-9 and TRBJ2-2; the D segment could be TRBD2, given 6 matching bases. In nucleotides, the sequence is TGTGCCAGCAGCTTAGAGGGACGAGCGGGCGGGGAGCTGTTTTTT. This sequence encodes CASSLEGRAGGELFF.